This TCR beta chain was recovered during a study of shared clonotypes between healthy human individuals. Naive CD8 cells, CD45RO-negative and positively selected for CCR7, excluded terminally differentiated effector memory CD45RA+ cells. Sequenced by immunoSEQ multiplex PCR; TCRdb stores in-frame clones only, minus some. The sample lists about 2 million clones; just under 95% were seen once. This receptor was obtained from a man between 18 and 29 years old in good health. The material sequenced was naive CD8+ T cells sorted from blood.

CDR3 residues: CASSRLTGRGDTEAFF. The CDR3 nucleotides read TGTGCCAGCAGCCGTCTGACCGGGCGGGGGGACACTGAAGCTTTCTTT. The chain carries TRBV27 and TRBJ1-1, with D perhaps TRBD1 (5 bases). The V and J ends lost 6 bases and 3 bases respectively, with 20 bases between them. The CDR3 totals 16 residues. In germline, CDR1 is MNHEY, CDR2 SMNVEV (reference sequence).